This TCR beta chain appears in the sequencing data of a study of STAT3 mutations in large granular lymphocyte leukemia (dated by TCRdb to the late 2010s). Regarding the study in general: Roughly half of the T-LGLL patients who were sequenced longitudinally carried canonical activating STAT3 mutations. Over half of the T-LGLL patients were given one or more immunosuppressive therapy regimens, and around 40% of those treated had a hematologic response. Each patient was sequenced at an average of about 4.1 time points, ranging from 2 to 8 samplings. As controls within the study, two patients with natural killer LGL leukemia were also sequenced longitudinally. To reconstruct clonal hierarchy and dynamics, serial deep sequencing of TCRbeta CDR3 and STAT3 was performed in patients with T-cell large granular lymphocyte leukemia. From an initial cohort of around 200 LGL patients, around 17 representative T-LGLL cases were picked for longitudinal TCRbeta and STAT3 sequencing. Summary of the overall study and its limitations: Several patients had a dominant TCR clone burden greater than the STAT3 mutant burden, which suggests that the STAT3 mutation arose secondarily within a clone that had already expanded. At least one immunodominant TCRbeta clonotype was present in every T-LGLL patient, and multiple immunodominant subclonotypes appeared in about half of the T-LGLL patients. Because codominant clonotypes persisted in some patients, a small but highly pathogenic clone may have been missed. Linking therapy response to changes in TCR clonal burden was complicated by variable intervals between samplings and by differing treatment regimens. TCR clonotype switching after therapy was observed in 6 of 18 patients, and all newly emerging clones were found to be STAT3 wild type. Because no samples were available when a clone first appeared, clonal expansion was inferred from samplings taken at other points.

TCRbeta libraries were sequenced on an Illumina MiSeq, averaging about 41,000 productive templates per sample. Multiplex PCR amplification was used to generate TCRbeta CDR3 libraries with the immunoSEQ assay. As for how the authors treated the data: Repertoire diversity was computed as previously defined, with values near 0 indicating extremely monoclonal samples. TCRdb took over this immuneACCESS table, retaining in-frame rearrangements with V and J assigned. Such tables are incomplete; in checked studies, under half of the missing clones stem from an unresolved V gene, and the remainder is unexplained. Clonal size and the V and J genes are those of that table, whereas D and trimming came from the DNA. The sample includes 16,000 or so clones, with about four fifths observed a single time. The ten largest clones take up approximately 8.1% of the sample. About this clone: Its binding antigen is unknown. No much larger clone exists at a distance of one base, and base qualities are not known.

The same DNA, extracted from blood mononuclear cells, served for both the TCR sequencing and the STAT3 sequencing. The germline V gene yields ENHRY for CDR1 and SYGVKD for CDR2. The CDR3 sequence holds 14 residues, the cysteine and phenylalanine included. The sequence is cut down to CDR3 DNA, 42 bases in frame from base 1. The junction shows trimming of 6 bases on V and 6 bases on J, and the gene matches do not reach 6 bases of it. The material sequenced was peripheral blood mononuclear cells. The receptor was isolated from a man between 45 and 60 years old with T-cell large granular lymphocyte leukemia. Some clones in this sample may be carry-over from other donors' samples. The age is the age at diagnosis. The rearrangement combines TRBV10-3 with TRBJ2-2; 8 central nucleotides agree with TRBD1. CDR3 loop: CAIRKTGVAGELFF. Here is the DNA: TGTGCCATCAGGAAGACAGGGGTAGCCGGGGAGCTGTTTTTT.